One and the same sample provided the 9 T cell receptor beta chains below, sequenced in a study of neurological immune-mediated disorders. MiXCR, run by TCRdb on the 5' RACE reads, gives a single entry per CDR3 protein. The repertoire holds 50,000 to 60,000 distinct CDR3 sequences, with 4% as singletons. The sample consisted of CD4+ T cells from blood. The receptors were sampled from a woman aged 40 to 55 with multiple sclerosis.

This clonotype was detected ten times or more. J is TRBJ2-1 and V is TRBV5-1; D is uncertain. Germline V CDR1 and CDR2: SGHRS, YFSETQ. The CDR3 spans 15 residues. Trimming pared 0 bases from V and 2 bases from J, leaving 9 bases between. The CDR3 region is CASSLGSATYNEQFF. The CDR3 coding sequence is TGCGCCAGCAGCTTGGGGTCAGCAACCTACAATGAGCAGTTCTTC.

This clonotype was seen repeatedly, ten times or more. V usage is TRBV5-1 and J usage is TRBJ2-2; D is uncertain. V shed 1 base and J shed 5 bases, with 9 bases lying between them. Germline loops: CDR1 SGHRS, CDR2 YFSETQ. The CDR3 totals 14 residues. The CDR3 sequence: CASSLIGITGELFF. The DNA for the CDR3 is TGCGCCAGCAGCTTGATCGGAATTACCGGGGAGCTGTTTTTT.

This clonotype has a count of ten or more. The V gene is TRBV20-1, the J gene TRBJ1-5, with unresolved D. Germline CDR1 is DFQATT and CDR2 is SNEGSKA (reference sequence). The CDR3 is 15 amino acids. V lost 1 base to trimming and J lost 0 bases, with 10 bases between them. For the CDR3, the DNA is TGCAGTGCTAGAGGGCAGCCTTATAGCAATCAGCCCCAGCATTTT. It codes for CSARGQPYSNQPQHF.

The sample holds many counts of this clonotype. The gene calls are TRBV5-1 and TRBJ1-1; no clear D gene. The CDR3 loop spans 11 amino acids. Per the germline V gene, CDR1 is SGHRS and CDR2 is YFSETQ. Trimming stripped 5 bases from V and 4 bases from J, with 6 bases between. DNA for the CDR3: TGCGCCAGCAGAACCAGCACTGAAGCTTTCTTT. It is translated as CASRTSTEAFF. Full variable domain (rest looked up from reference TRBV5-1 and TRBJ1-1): KAGVTQTPRYLIKTRGQQVTLSCSPISGHRSVSWYQQTPGQGLQFLFEYFSETQRNKGNFPGRFSGRQFSNSRSEMNVSTLELGDSALYLCASRTSTEAFFGQGTRLTVV.

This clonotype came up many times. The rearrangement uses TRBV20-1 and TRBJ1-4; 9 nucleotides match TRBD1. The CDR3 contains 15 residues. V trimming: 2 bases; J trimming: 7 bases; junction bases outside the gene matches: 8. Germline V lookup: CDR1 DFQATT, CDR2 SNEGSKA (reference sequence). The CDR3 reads CSARPPGQGTEKLFF. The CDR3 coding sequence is TGCAGTGCTAGACCTCCGGGACAGGGAACTGAAAAACTGTTTTTT.

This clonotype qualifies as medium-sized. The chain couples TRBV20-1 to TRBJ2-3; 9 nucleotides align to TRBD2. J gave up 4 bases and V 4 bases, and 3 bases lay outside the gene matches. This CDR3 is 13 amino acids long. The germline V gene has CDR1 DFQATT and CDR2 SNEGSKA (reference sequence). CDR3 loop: CSAKAGGPDTQYF. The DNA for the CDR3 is TGCAGTGCTAAGGCGGGGGGGCCAGATACGCAGTATTTT.

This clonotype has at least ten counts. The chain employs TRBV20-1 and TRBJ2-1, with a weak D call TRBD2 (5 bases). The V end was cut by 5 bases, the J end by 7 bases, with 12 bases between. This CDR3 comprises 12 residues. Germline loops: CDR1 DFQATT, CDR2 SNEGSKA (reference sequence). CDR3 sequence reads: CSAALRVNEQFF. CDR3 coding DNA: TGCAGTGCTGCTTTGCGGGTAAATGAGCAGTTCTTC.

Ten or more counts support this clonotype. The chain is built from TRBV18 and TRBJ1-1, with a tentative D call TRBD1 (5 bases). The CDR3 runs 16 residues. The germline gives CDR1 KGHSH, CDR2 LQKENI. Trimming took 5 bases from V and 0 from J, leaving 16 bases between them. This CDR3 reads CASSTSGGVMNTEAFF. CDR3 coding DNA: TGTGCCAGCTCAACCTCGGGAGGGGTCATGAACACTGAAGCTTTCTTT. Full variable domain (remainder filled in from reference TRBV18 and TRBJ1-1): NAGVMQNPRHLVRRRGQEARLRCSPMKGHSHVYWYRQLPEEGLKFMVYLQKENIIDESGMPKERFSAEFPKEGPSILRIQQVVRGDSAAYFCASSTSGGVMNTEAFFGQGTRLTVV.

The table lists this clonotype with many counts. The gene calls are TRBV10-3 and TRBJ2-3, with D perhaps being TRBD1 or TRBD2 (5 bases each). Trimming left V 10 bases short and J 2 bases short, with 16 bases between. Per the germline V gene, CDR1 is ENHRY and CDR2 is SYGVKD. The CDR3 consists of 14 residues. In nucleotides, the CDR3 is TGTGCCAGCGCCGGGACGGACCTCACAGATACGCAGTATTTT. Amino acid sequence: CASAGTDLTDTQYF.